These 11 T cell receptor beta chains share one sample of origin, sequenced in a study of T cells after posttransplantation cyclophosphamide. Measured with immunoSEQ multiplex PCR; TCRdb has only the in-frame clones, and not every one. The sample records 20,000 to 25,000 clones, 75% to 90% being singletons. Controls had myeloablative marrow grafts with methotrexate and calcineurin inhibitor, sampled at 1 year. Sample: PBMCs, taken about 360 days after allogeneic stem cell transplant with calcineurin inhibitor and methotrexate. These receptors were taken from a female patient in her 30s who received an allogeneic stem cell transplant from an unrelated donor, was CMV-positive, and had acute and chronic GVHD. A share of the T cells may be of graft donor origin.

DNA for the CDR3: TGTGCCGCGGCGAGAAACACCGGGGAGCTGTTTTTT. It yields the protein CAAARNTGELFF. The chain is built from TRBV9 and TRBJ2-2; D unresolved. Trimming took 10 bases from V and 2 from J, leaving 9 bases between them. The CDR3 runs 12 residues. Per germline, CDR1 SGDLS and CDR2 YYNGEE.

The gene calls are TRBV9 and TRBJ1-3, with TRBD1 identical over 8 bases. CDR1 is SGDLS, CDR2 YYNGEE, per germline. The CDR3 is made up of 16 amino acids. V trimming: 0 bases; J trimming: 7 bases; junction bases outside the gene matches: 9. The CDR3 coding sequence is TGTGCCAGCAGCGTAGGATGGGACAGGCGGAAGAACACCATATATTTT. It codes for CASSVGWDRRKNTIYF.

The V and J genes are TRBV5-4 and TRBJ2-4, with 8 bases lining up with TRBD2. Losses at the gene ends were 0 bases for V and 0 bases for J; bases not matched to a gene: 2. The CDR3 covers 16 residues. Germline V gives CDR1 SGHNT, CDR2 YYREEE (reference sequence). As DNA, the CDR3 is TGTGCCAGCAGCTTGGAACTAGCGGAAGCCAAAAACATTCAGTACTTC. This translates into CASSLELAEAKNIQYF.

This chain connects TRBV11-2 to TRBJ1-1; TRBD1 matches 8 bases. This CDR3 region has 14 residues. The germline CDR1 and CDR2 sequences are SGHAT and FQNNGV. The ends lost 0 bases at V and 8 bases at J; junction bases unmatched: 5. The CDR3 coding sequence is TGTGCCAGCAGCTTAGAGGGACAGGCTTCAGAAGCTTTCTTT. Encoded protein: CASSLEGQASEAFF.

CDR3 protein: CAWSVGQYYGYTF. CDR3 nucleotides: TGTGCCTGGAGTGTAGGACAGTACTATGGCTACACCTTC. The chain links TRBV30 to TRBJ1-2; D is perhaps TRBD1 (6 bases). This CDR3 contains 13 residues. Germline V gives CDR1 GTSNPN, CDR2 SVGIG (reference sequence). The ends were cut back, 0 bases at V and 3 bases at J, with 8 bases in the middle.

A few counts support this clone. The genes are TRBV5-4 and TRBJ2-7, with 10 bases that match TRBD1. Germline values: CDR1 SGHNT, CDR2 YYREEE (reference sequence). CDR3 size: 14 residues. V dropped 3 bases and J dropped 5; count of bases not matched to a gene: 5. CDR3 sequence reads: CASSSLGTGDEQYF. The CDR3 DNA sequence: TGTGCCAGCAGCTCCCTCGGGACAGGGGACGAGCAGTACTTC.

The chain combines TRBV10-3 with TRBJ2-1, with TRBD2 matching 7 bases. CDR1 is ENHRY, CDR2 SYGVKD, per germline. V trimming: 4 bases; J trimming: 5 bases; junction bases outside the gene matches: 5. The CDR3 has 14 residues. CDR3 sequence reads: CAISAYGTNNEQFF. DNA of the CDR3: TGTGCCATCAGTGCATACGGGACTAACAATGAGCAGTTCTTC.

CDR3 amino acids: CASSLSSPNFYEQYF. The CDR3 nucleotides read TGTGCCAGCAGTTTAAGCTCCCCTAACTTCTACGAGCAGTACTTC. The chain has TRBV27 and TRBJ2-7; D gene unclear. The germline V gene encodes CDR1 MNHEY and CDR2 SMNVEV (reference sequence). Trimming cost V 2 bases and J 3 bases, with 14 bases left between them. The length of the CDR3 is 15 residues.

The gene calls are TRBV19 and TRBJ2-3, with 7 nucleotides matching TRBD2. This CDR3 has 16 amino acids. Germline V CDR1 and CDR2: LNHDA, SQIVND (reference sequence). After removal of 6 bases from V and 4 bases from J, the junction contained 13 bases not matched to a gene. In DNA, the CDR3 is TGTGCCAGTAGCAGAGGGACTACTGTGGGTCCAGATACGCAGTATTTT. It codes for CASSRGTTVGPDTQYF.

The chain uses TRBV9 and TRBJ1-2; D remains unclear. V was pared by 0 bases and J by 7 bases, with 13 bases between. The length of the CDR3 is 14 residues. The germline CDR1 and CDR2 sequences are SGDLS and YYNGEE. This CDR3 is CASSVDPGEGGYTF. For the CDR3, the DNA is TGTGCCAGCAGCGTAGATCCAGGAGAGGGTGGCTACACCTTC.

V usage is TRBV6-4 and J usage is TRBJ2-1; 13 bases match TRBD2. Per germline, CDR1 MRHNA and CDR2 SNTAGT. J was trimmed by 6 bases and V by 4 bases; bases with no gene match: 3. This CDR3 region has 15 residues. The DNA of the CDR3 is TGTGCCAGCAGTGGGACTAGCGGGAGCCCCAATGAGCAGTTCTTC. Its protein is CASSGTSGSPNEQFF.